Listed below are T cell receptor beta chains from one sample, sequenced in a study of blood T cell repertoires in COVID-19. Generated by immunoSEQ multiplex PCR, the TCRdb table keeps only in-frame clones and is missing some. The sample carries some 180,000 clones, approximately 80% recorded once. Sequenced sample: peripheral blood. All receptors come from a woman aged 80 or older with COVID-19, enrolled during active disease. CDR3s include the opening cysteine and the closing phenylalanine or tryptophan. D genes are given only for firm matches. Clone size appears in some rows only: once, few, many, or a class for an expanded clone.

>TRBV3-1/TRBV3-2|TRBJ1-2|-|-
TGTGCCAGCAGCCAAGGGGCTCAGGGGTCTAACTATGGCTACACCTTC
CASSQGAQGSNYGYTF
>TRBV3-1/TRBV3-2|TRBJ2-3|-|-
TGTGCCAGCAGCCCCGGAGGGACGGGCACAGATACGCAGTATTTT
CASSPGGTGTDTQYF
>TRBV7-9|TRBJ2-5|-|-
TGTGCCAGCAGCTTAGTGGGGACTCGCGGAGGGACCCAGTACTTC
CASSLVGTRGGTQYF
>TRBV19|TRBJ1-5|TRBD1|-
TGTGCCAGTAGTCCCGGGACAGGGGGCTGGCCCCAGCATTTT
CASSPGTGGWPQHF
>TRBV5-1|TRBJ2-1|TRBD2|-
TGCGCCAGCAGCCCCGGCCAGGCGGGGGGGGTCTACAATGAGCAGTTCTTC
CASSPGQAGGVYNEQFF
>TRBV10-1|TRBJ2-2|-|-
TGCGCCAGCAGCGAGGGACAGAACACCGGGGAGCTGTTTTTT
CASSEGQNTGELFF
>TRBV20-1|TRBJ1-1|TRBD1|-
TGCAGTGCTAGTCATGGACAGGGTGTGAGCACTGAAGCTTTCTTT
CSASHGQGVSTEAFF
>TRBV3-1/TRBV3-2|TRBJ1-1|-|-
TGTGCCAGCAGCGGGACGGGGGGGTTGAACACTGAAGCTTTCTTT
CASSGTGGLNTEAFF
>TRBV6-1|TRBJ2-3|TRBD2|-
TGTGCCAGCAGTGAAGCAAAGACTAGCGGGGTCCCAGATACGCAGTATTTT
CASSEAKTSGVPDTQYF
>TRBV13|TRBJ2-1|TRBD1|-
TGTGCCAGCAGCGCAGGGGGCCGGGGACGGAATGAGCAGTTCTTC
CASSAGGRGRNEQFF
>TRBV5-4|TRBJ1-6|-|-
TGTGCCAGCAGCACAGATAATTCACCCCTCCACTTT
CASSTDNSPLHF
>TRBV12-3/TRBV12-4|TRBJ2-1|-|-
TGTGCCAGCAGGGGGAGAATAAACAATGAGCAGTTCTTC
CASRGRINNEQFF
>TRBV18|TRBJ1-5|-|-
TGTGCCAGCTCACCAATGGGTACAGATCAGCCCCAGCATTTT
CASSPMGTDQPQHF
>TRBV3-1/TRBV3-2|TRBJ1-3|-|-
TGTGCCAGCAGCCACAGGCAGGGAATCTCTGGAAACACCATATATTTT
CASSHRQGISGNTIYF
>TRBV5-1|TRBJ1-1|TRBD1|-
TGCGCCAGCAGCTTTGGAGGGGGCGAAGGAACTGAAGCTTTCTTT
CASSFGGGEGTEAFF
>TRBV19|TRBJ1-1|TRBD1|-
TGTGCCAGTAGTTTGACCGGGACAGGGGCTAAAGCTTTCTTT
CASSLTGTGAKAFF
>TRBV5-4|TRBJ1-1|TRBD1|once
TGTGCCAGCAGCTTGGCAGGGGGGTACACTCTGAGTGAAGCTTTCTTT
CASSLAGGYTLSEAFF
>TRBV7-3|TRBJ2-7|-|-
TGTGCCAGCAGCTTAAATCCCGGGGCCTACGAGCAGTACTTC
CASSLNPGAYEQYF
>TRBV7-8|TRBJ2-7|TRBD1|few
TGTGCCAGCAGCTTAGCGGACAGGGGGCACTACGAGCAGTACTTC
CASSLADRGHYEQYF
>TRBV28|TRBJ2-7|-|-
TGTGCCAGCAGTTCCCTGGGGCCAGCTCCTATCTACGAGCAGTACTTC
CASSSLGPAPIYEQYF
>TRBV7-3|TRBJ2-1|TRBD1|-
TGTGCCAGCAGGTCAGTCTTCCACAGGGGCTACAATGAGCAGTTCTTC
CASRSVFHRGYNEQFF
>TRBV3-1/TRBV3-2|TRBJ1-2|-|-
TGTGCCAGCAGCCAAGGGGGGGGATATGGCTACACCTTC
CASSQGGGYGYTF
>TRBV2|TRBJ1-3|TRBD1|-
TGTGCCAGCACTTACCTACAGGGGAGCTCTGGAAACACCATATATTTT
CASTYLQGSSGNTIYF
>TRBV5-4|TRBJ1-6|-|-
TGTGCCAGCACCAAGACAGGCGGGAATTCACCCCTCCACTTT
CASTKTGGNSPLHF
>TRBV4-1|TRBJ1-3|-|-
TGCGCCAGCAGCCACCCCTCCAGGGGAAACACCATATATTTT
CASSHPSRGNTIYF
>TRBV29-1|TRBJ1-5|-|few
TGCAGCGCCGGGGGGGGAAATCAGCCCCAGCATTTT
CSAGGGNQPQHF
>TRBV5-4|TRBJ1-1|-|-
TGTGCCAGCACTACTACAGGAATGAACACTGAAGCTTTCTTT
CASTTTGMNTEAFF
>TRBV11-2|TRBJ2-3|TRBD2|-
TGTGCCATCCGGGGGGACCTTAGTAGCACAGATACGCAGTATTTT
CAIRGDLSSTDTQYF
>TRBV2|TRBJ2-6|-|-
TGTGCCAGCACACAGGCGGTGAGCTCTGGGGCCAACGTCCTGACTTTC
CASTQAVSSGANVLTF
>TRBV3-1/TRBV3-2|TRBJ1-1|-|-
TGTGCCAGCAGCCAAGGGCAGATGAACACTGAAGCTTTCTTT
CASSQGQMNTEAFF
>TRBV18|TRBJ1-4|-|-
TGTGCCAGCTCGGCTGGGGCGGCGGTTGAAAAACTGTTTTTT
CASSAGAAVEKLFF
>TRBV5-1|TRBJ2-2|TRBD1|-
TGCGCCAGCAGCCGGGACAGGGAGACCGGGGAGCTGTTTTTT
CASSRDRETGELFF
>TRBV29-1|TRBJ2-3|TRBD2|-
TGCAGCGCCGCCGGGAAAGCGGGAATGACAGATACGCAGTATTTT
CSAAGKAGMTDTQYF
>TRBV10-1|TRBJ1-5|TRBD1|-
TGCGCCAGCAGGACAGGGGAATTTGGGGGCAATCAGCCCCAGCATTTT
CASRTGEFGGNQPQHF
>TRBV5-4|TRBJ2-2|-|once
TGTGCCAGCAGCTTGGAGAGGCGGGAGCTGTTTTTT
CASSLERRELFF
>TRBV6-1|TRBJ1-1|TRBD1|-
TGTGCCAGCAGTGCCTCACAGGGGGCAGCGAACACTGAAGCTTTCTTT
CASSASQGAANTEAFF
>TRBV5-1|TRBJ1-2|TRBD1|-
TGCGCCAGCAGCTTGGCCGACAGGGGTAACTATGGCTACACCTTC
CASSLADRGNYGYTF
>TRBV9|TRBJ2-7|-|-
TGTGCCAGCAGCGTAGCACCGACTAGTAGTTCCTACGAGCAGTACTTC
CASSVAPTSSSYEQYF
>TRBV7-9|TRBJ2-7|TRBD2|few
TGTGCCAGCAGCGGTTGGGGGGGAATCTCCTACGAGCAGTACTTC
CASSGWGGISYEQYF
>TRBV7-2|TRBJ1-6|TRBD1|-
TGTGCCAGCAGCCAGGGGGCCGCATTAAAACCCCTCCACTTT
CASSQGAALKPLHF
>TRBV7-9|TRBJ1-2|-|-
TGTGCCAGCAGCCGTTTCACGGGGGGAGGTCTCGGCTACACCTTC
CASSRFTGGGLGYTF
>TRBV5-1|TRBJ2-7|TRBD2|-
TGCGCCAGCAGTTCACTAGCGGGACCCTACGAGCAGTACTTC
CASSSLAGPYEQYF